The sequence of this T cell receptor (beta chain) was determined in a study of regulatory T cells in long-lasting Graves disease. Study overall: Newly diagnosed Graves' patients had taken antithyroid drugs under 3 months.

Library construction for TCR beta used iRepertoire HTBI primers and Arm-PCR of CDR3 regions. One entry per CDR3 protein, called by TCRdb with MiXCR from the multiplex PCR reads. The repertoire holds about 620,000 distinct CDR3 sequences, with roughly 15% as singletons. CDR1 and CDR2 from the germline V gene are MDHEN and SYDVKM. This CDR3 has 14 amino acids. Specified time point: newly diagnosed GD, antithyroid drugs for less than 3 months. Following extraction of RNA from PBMCs, that RNA was used to make the TCR library. As a group, patients came from one endocrinology department in Xi'an, China. Whole-study results and caveats: Small sample size may have lowered accuracy.

Note on this clonotype: Its antigen is unknown. One junction end does not reproduce the germline sequence, and a read error may be involved.

This same sample was also taken into another study, of T cells in Graves' hyperthyroidism and ophthalmopathy. That paper adds: Carried out on the TCR CDR3, a first-round RT-PCR used the HTBI primer set.

The origin of this receptor is a woman in her 30s with Graves disease. The material was peripheral blood mononuclear cells (PBMCs), obtained at new diagnosis, from a patient treated with antithyroid drugs. The chain uses TRBV28 and TRBJ1-1; unclear D gene. CDR3: CVSSFIGRNTEAFF. The CDR3 DNA follows: TGTGTCAGCAGTTTTATTGGTAGGAACACTGAAGCTTTCTTT.